This T cell receptor beta chain originates from a study of blood T cell repertoires in COVID-19. The CDR3 is 15 residues long. Trimming stripped 1 base from V and 5 bases from J, with 13 bases between. Germline CDR1 reads KGHDR; CDR2 reads SFDVKD. Sequencing used immunoSEQ multiplex PCR; TCRdb keeps in-frame clones, though not all of them. The sample holds roughly 65,000 clones, 60% to 80% seen once. The sequence was obtained from a man between 60 and 70 years old with acute or convalescent COVID-19. The source material was peripheral blood. The chain uses TRBV24-1 and TRBJ2-5; TRBD2 is a possible D gene (5 bases). In DNA, the CDR3 is TGTGCCACCAGTGATTTCGGCAGCCCGGGGGAGACCCAGTACTTC. Its protein is CATSDFGSPGETQYF.